The 11 T cell receptor beta chains below were found in one sample sequenced in a study of control samples from healthy donors and cancer patients. The table came from immunoSEQ multiplex PCR; TCRdb's copy has only in-frame clones and leaves some out. The sample has 63,000 or so clones, 84% seen once. Source material: blood. The receptors here all came from a man aged 45 to 65 in good health.

V and J are TRBV21-1 and TRBJ1-2; the D call of TRBD1 is as the table states it, not checked on the DNA. TRBV21-1 is marked as a pseudogene. This CDR3 is 18 amino acids long. The CDR3 DNA sequence: TGTGCCAGCAGCAAAGCGGCACAGGGGGCCGGTAGAGACTATGGCTACACCTTC. The encoded protein is CASSKAAQGAGRDYGYTF.

This clone was recorded a few times. This chain joins TRBV28 and TRBJ2-5; no clear D gene. Germline values: CDR1 MDHEN, CDR2 SYDVKM. The CDR3 is 12 residues long. With 2 bases removed from V and 5 bases from J, the gap between germline ends came to 6 bases. The CDR3 region is CASSLLGETQYF. The CDR3 bases are TGTGCCAGCAGTTTACTTGGGGAGACCCAGTACTTC.

The rearrangement joins TRBV7-2 to TRBJ1-1; 12 bases are shared with TRBD1. The CDR3 covers 16 residues. V lost 1 base and J lost 5; bases outside the gene matches: 5. Germline V lookup: CDR1 SGHTA, CDR2 FQGNSA. The CDR3 protein is CASSLGDRGQVTEAFF. CDR3 in DNA: TGTGCCAGCAGCTTAGGGGACAGGGGGCAGGTAACTGAAGCTTTCTTT. Together with reference TRBV7-2 and TRBJ1-1, the CDR3 gives the full variable domain: GAGVSQSPSNKVTEKGKDVELRCDPISGHTALYWYRQSLGQGLEFLIYFQGNSAPDKSGLPSDRFSAERTGGSVSTLTIQRTQQEDSAVYLCASSLGDRGQVTEAFFGQGTRLTVV.

This clone was detected once. The rearrangement joins TRBV5-1 to TRBJ2-7; 7 bases map to TRBD2. There are 16 residues in the CDR3. CDR1 and CDR2 (germline): SGHRS, YFSETQ. V lost 6 bases, J lost 5 bases, and 17 bases stayed unmatched. CDR3: CASTVLAGAVRNEQYF. In DNA form, the CDR3 reads TGCGCCAGCACCGTCCTCGCGGGAGCCGTTCGAAACGAGCAGTACTTC.

V usage is TRBV4-3 and J usage is TRBJ2-5; either TRBD1 or TRBD2 may supply D (7 bases each). This CDR3 is 16 amino acids long. Germline CDR1 reads LGHNA; CDR2 reads YSLEER. V lost 4 bases and J 1 base, leaving 16 bases between the germline ends. The CDR3 protein is CASSRGEGQPQETQYF. In DNA, the CDR3 is TGCGCCAGCAGCCGAGGGGAGGGACAGCCCCAAGAGACCCAGTACTTC.

In this sample, this clone turned up once. The chain couples TRBV5-5 to TRBJ1-4; D perhaps matches TRBD1 (6 bases). This CDR3 contains 15 residues. The V end lost 7 bases, the J end lost 5 bases, and 18 bases lay between the germline ends. The germline V gene encodes CDR1 SGHKS and CDR2 YYEKEE (reference sequence). This chain's CDR3 is CASGKRGEGNEKLFF. The CDR3 coding sequence is TGTGCCAGCGGAAAGAGGGGGGAAGGAAATGAAAAACTGTTTTTT.

This sequence joins TRBV7-2 and TRBJ1-3; the D is unclear. The germline gives CDR1 SGHTA, CDR2 FQGNSA. CDR3 length: 14 residues. V was clipped by 6 bases and J by 2 bases, with 11 bases between them. The CDR3 spells CASRSPAAGNTIYF. CDR3 nucleotides: TGTGCCAGCAGGTCCCCAGCGGCTGGAAACACCATATATTTT.

V and J are TRBV6-5 and TRBJ1-1, with 7 bases aligning to TRBD1. In germline, CDR1 is MNHEY, CDR2 SVGAGI. The ends lost 2 bases at V and 5 bases at J; junction bases unmatched: 5. The CDR3 has 14 residues. CDR3 sequence (DNA): TGTGCCAGCAGTTACAACAGGGGCGGGACTGAAGCTTTCTTT. The encoded protein is CASSYNRGGTEAFF.

The V and J genes are TRBV7-9 and TRBJ1-1; D is ambiguous. Trimming stripped 0 bases from V and 10 bases from J, with 18 bases between. CDR1 and CDR2 from the germline V gene are SEHNR and FQNEAQ (reference sequence). The CDR3 sequence is 15 residues long. The CDR3: CASSLASGLTRGAFF. The CDR3 DNA reads TGTGCCAGCAGCTTAGCATCAGGACTCACTCGGGGAGCTTTCTTT.

Sample share makes this clone medium-sized. The chain employs TRBV11-2 and TRBJ2-5, with 10 bases matching TRBD1. CDR1 is SGHAT, CDR2 FQNNGV, per germline. This CDR3 contains 16 residues. The V and J ends lost 5 bases and 3 bases, in that order; junction bases with no gene match: 9. CDR3 sequence: CASSTFWDRGEETQYF. CDR3 DNA sequence: TGTGCCAGCAGCACCTTTTGGGACAGGGGAGAAGAGACCCAGTACTTC.

The chain is built from TRBV5-1 and TRBJ1-4; TRBD1 aligns across 9 bases. Germline loops: CDR1 SGHRS, CDR2 YFSETQ. The ends lost 4 bases at V and 8 bases at J; junction bases unmatched: 9. The CDR3 is 15 amino acids. The CDR3 nucleotides are TGCGCCAGCAGCCCAGGGACAGGGTGGACAGAAAAACTGTTTTTT. Translated, it gives CASSPGTGWTEKLFF.